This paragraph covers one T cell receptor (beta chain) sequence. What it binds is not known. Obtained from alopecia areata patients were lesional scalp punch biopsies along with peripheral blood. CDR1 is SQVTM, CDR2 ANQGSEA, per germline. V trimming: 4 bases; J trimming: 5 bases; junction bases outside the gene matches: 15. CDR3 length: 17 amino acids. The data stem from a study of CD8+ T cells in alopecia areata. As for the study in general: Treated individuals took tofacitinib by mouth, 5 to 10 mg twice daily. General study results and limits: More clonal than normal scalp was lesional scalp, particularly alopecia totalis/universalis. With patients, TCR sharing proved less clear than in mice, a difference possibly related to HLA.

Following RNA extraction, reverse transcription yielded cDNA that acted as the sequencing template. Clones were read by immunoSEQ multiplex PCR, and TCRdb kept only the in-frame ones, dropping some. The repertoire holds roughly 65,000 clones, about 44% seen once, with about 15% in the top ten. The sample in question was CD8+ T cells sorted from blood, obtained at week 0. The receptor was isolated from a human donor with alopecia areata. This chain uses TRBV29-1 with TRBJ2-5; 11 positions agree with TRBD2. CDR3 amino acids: CSVVSPLAGVGYETQYF. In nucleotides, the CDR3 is TGCAGCGTTGTTTCCCCACTAGCGGGAGTGGGGTATGAGACCCAGTACTTC.